One T cell receptor beta chain is described in this entry. Its antigen is still unknown. Nothing much larger sits one base from this clone, and base qualities are not available. These data originate in a study of blood T cell repertoires in COVID-19 (TCRdb year 2020). For the study in its entirety: Samples from collaborators originated in the United States, Italy and Spain and spanned both the acute and convalescent phases of COVID-19. The prospective study material was composed of cDNA or gDNA derived from T cells, B-cell-depleted T cells, or PBMCs. Deeply sampled blood TCRbeta repertoires from subjects exposed to, actively infected with, or recovered from COVID-19 were included in the dataset. The repertoires were released in a freely available public database meant as a resource for research on the immune response to SARS-CoV-2. Samples came from the ongoing ImmuneRACE study (first 160 participants) plus 1,254 subjects from 6 global collaborators. A de-identified subject ID, COVID-19 status, age in years and sex were almost always included in the sample metadata. Where HLA class I and class II types were available, the types were taken from metadata supplied by the sample provider, not from assay-based typing.

At one collaborating source in Seattle, patients were enrolled during active infection and were followed longitudinally through the course of disease. Whole blood was collected in K2EDTA tubes by collaborating institutions according to the institutions' own protocols. For TCRbeta analysis, collaborators shipped samples in one of three forms: frozen whole blood, isolated PBMCs, or DNA extracted from either of those sample types. Results and caveats for the whole study, not just this receptor: The amount of clinical and demographic metadata varied by source and participant and was provided uncurated.

TCRbeta CDR3 regions were amplified from genomic DNA using the immunoSEQ Assay, a bias-controlled multiplex PCR. On the study's bioinformatics: The number of nucleated cells in each sample was estimated by amplification of reference gene primers within the assay. To quantify the absolute abundance of each unique TCRbeta CDR3 rearrangement, sequence reads were collapsed and filtered. For each sample, productive Simpson clonality was calculated by taking the square root of Simpson's diversity index across productive rearrangements. Drawn from immuneACCESS, this table holds only the in-frame rearrangements with V and J called that TCRdb kept. Clones are partly lost; checked studies trace under half to an unresolved V gene and leave the rest unexplained. That table gives V, J and clone size, and the DNA gave D and trimming. The sample yields approximately 350,000 clones; roughly 90% were counted once. The ten most abundant clones make up about 2.9% of the sample.

The TCR sequence derives from a woman in her thirties with COVID-19, enrolled during active disease. The specimen sequenced was peripheral blood.

The CDR3 region: CASSKPLQDIDTQYF. The base sequence is TGTGCCAGCAGTAAGCCCCTTCAGGATATTGATACGCAGTATTTT. The rearrangement joined TRBV28 to TRBJ2-3; no confident D gene assignment can be made. In the germline V gene, CDR1 corresponds to MDHEN and CDR2 to SYDVKM. V is pared back by 5 bases and J by 6 bases, with 18 bases lying between the germline termini. Inclusive of the bounding cysteine and phenylalanine, the CDR3 is 15 residues long. CDR3 DNA is the only sequence kept; it has 45 bases, read in frame from the first base.